This T cell receptor beta chain was documented in a study of blood T cell repertoires in COVID-19. Germline V CDR1 and CDR2: LGHDT, YNNKEL (reference sequence). V was pared by 8 bases and J by 0 bases, with 11 bases between. The length of the CDR3 is 15 residues. The method was immunoSEQ multiplex PCR; TCRdb's version includes in-frame clones alone and lacks a portion of them. Of nearly 55,000 clones detected, about 90% appear once; the ten largest clones hold around 7.2%. The sample taken for sequencing was peripheral blood. This sequence was found in a woman aged 60-75 years with active or convalescent COVID-19. This chain uses TRBV3-1 (or the pseudogene TRBV3-2) with TRBJ2-6, with D unresolved. This CDR3 reads CASRSGFSGANVLTF. Here the CDR3 DNA reads TGTGCCAGCCGGTCGGGTTTCTCTGGGGCCAACGTCCTGACTTTC.